Sequencing of this T cell receptor (beta chain) was carried out in a study of technical replicates of blood from a few donors (TCRdb year 2017). A remark on this clone: Its antigen has not been determined. No quality values exist for individual bases; no much larger clone is one base distant.

The method behind the library was the immunoSEQ multiplex PCR assay. The source is immuneACCESS, and TCRdb retained only in-frame sequences with V and J called. Part of the clones is not carried over; for the studies checked, unresolved V genes explain less than half of this, and the remainder is unexplained. For this sample the table gives about 84,000 clones, of which 97% were detected only once. Of the sample, approximately 0.2% falls within the top ten clones. Trimming accounts for 6 bases at V and 5 bases at J, while the number of junction bases matched to no gene is 10. Including the terminal cysteine and phenylalanine, the CDR3 comprises 14 residues. CDR3 DNA only is kept here, 42 bases in frame from base 1. CDR1 is given as SQVTM and CDR2 as ANQGSEA, both from the germline V gene.

Recombination linked TRBV29-1 to TRBJ2-1, with 7 bases matching TRBD1. The specimen sequenced was T cells isolated from PBMCs. The receptor's source is a human donor in good health. The nucleotides are TGCAGCGTCTCCTTCGACAGGGCAGACAATGAGCAGTTCTTC. The resulting protein is CSVSFDRADNEQFF.